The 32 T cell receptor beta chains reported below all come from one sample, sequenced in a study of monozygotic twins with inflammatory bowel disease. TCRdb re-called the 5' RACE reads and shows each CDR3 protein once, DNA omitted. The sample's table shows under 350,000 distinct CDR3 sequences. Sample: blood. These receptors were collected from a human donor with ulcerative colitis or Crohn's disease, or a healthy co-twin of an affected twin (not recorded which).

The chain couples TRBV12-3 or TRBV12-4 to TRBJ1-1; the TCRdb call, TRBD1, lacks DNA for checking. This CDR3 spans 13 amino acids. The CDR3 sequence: CASRWTPRPEAFF.

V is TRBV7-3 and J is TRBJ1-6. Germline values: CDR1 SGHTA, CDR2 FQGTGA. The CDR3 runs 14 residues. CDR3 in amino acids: CVSSLLSYNSPLHF.

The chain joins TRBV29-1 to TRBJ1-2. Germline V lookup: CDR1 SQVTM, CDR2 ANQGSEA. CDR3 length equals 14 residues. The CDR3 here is CSVDVEGRFAGYTF.

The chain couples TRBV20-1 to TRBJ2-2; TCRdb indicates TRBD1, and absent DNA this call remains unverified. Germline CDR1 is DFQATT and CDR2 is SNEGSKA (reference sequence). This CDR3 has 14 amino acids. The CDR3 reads CSAQDRGGTGELFF.

CDR3 in amino acids: CASSKGQGARELFF. The V call is TRBV12-3 or TRBV12-4, the J call TRBJ2-2; TCRdb selects TRBD1, and the lack of DNA leaves this call unchecked. The CDR3 is 14 amino acids.

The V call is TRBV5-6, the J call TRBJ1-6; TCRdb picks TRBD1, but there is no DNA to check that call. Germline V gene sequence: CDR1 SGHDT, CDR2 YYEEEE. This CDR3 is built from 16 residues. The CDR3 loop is CASSLGPGARNSPLHF.

The CDR3 reads CASSLWGDTQYF. The J gene is TRBJ2-3, the V gene TRBV5-5. This CDR3 region has 12 residues. Germline V gives CDR1 SGHKS, CDR2 YYEKEE (reference sequence). Full variable domain (outside the CDR3, taken from reference TRBV5-5 and TRBJ2-3): DAGVTQSPTHLIKTRGQQVTLRCSPISGHKSVSWYQQVLGQGPQFIFQYYEKEERGRGNFPDRFSARQFPNYSSELNVNALLLGDSALYLCASSLWGDTQYFGPGTRLTVL.

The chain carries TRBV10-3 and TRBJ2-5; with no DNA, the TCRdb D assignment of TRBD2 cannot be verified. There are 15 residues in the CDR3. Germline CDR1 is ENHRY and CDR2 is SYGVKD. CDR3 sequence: CAISAGTSGRETQYF.

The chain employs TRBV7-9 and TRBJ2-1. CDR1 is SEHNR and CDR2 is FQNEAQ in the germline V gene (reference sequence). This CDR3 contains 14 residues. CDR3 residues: CASSLSGKNNEQFF.

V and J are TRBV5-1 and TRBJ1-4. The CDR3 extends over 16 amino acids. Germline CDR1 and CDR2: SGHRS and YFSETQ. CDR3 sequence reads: CASSASVMDPNEKLFF.

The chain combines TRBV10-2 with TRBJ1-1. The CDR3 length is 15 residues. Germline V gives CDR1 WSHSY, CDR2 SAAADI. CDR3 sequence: CASREVSTANTEAFF.

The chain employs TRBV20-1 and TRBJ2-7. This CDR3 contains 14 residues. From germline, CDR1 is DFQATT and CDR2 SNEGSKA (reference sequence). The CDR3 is CSASSDRGSYEQYF.

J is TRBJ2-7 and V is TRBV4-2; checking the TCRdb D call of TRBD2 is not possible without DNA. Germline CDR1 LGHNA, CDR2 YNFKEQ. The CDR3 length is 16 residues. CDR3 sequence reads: CASSQSTSGRSYEQYF.

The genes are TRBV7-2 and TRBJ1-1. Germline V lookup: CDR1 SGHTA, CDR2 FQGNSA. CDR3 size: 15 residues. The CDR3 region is CASSLGPSPNTEAFF.

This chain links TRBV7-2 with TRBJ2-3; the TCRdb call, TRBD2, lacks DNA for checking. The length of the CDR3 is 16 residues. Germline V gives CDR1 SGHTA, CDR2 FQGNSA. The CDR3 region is CASSTRLAGSTDTQYF.

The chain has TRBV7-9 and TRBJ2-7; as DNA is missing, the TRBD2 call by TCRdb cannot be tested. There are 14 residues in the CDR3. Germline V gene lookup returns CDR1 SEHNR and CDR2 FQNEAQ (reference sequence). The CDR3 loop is CASGWGLKENEQYF.

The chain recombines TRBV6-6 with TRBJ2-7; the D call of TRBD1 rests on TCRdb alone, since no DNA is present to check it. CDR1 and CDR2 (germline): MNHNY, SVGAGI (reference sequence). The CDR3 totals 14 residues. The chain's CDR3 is CASSPGQGVYEQYF.

The CDR3 sequence is CASSLLGTVNNEQYF. The chain carries TRBV28 and TRBJ2-7; as DNA is missing, the TRBD1 call by TCRdb cannot be tested. Germline CDR1 reads MDHEN; CDR2 reads SYDVKM. The CDR3 is made up of 15 amino acids.

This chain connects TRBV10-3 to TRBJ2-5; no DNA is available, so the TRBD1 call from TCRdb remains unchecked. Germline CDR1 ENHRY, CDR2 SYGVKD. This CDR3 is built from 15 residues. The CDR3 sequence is CAISESTWGAETQYF.

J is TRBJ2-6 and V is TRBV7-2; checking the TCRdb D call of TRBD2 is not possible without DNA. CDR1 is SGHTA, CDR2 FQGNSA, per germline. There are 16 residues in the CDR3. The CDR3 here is CASSKSGSSGANVLTF.

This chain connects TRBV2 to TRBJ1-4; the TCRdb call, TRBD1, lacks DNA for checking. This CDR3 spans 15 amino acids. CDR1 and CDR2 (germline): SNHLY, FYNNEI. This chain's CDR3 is CASTPQVSVNEKLFF.

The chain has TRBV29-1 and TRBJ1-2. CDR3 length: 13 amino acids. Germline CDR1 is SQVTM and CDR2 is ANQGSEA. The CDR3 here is CSVEEVQLYGYTF.

The CDR3 reads CASSLAGEGQETQYF. The chain couples TRBV13 to TRBJ2-5; the TCRdb D gene call, TRBD1, has no DNA to confirm it. Germline V lookup: CDR1 PRHDT, CDR2 FYEKMQ (reference sequence). This CDR3 comprises 15 residues.

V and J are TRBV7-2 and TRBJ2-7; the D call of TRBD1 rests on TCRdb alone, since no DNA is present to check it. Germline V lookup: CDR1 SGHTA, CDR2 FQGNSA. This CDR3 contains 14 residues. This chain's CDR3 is CASRSGDPTYEQYF.

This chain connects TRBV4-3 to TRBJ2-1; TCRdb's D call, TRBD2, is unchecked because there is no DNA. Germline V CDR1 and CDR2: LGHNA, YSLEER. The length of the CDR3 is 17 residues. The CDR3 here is CASSQGTSRSSYNEQFF.

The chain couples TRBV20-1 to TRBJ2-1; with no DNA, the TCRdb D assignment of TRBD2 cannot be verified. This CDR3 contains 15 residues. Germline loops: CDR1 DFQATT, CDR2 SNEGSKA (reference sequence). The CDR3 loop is CSAREPGLSYNEQFF.

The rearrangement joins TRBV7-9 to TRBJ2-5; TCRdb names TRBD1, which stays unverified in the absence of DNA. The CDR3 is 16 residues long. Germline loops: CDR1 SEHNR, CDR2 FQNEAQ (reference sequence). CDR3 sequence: CASSRRQGGYQETQYF.

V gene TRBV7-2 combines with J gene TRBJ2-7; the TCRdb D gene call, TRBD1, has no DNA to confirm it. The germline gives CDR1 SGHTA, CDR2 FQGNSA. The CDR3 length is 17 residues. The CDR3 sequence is CASSKSPRGQSSYEQYF. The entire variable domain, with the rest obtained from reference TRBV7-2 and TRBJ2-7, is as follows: GAGVSQSPSNKVTEKGKDVELRCDPISGHTALYWYRQSLGQGLEFLIYFQGNSAPDKSGLPSDRFSAERTGGSVSTLTIQRTQQEDSAVYLCASSKSPRGQSSYEQYFGPGTRLTVT.

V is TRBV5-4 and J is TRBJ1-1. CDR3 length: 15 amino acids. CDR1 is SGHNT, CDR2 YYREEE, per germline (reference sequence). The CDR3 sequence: CASREGIYMNTEAFF.

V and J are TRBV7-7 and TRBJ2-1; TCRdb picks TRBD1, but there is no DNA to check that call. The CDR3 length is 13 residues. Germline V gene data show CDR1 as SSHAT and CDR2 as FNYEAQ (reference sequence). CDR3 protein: CASSLARTEEQFF.

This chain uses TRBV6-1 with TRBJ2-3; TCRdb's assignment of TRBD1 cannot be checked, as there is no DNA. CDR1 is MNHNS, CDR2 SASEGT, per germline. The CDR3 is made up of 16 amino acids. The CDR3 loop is CASSALDRGGTDTQYF.

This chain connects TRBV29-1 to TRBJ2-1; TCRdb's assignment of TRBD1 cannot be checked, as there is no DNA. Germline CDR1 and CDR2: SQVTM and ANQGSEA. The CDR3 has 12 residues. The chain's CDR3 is CSVGTDYNEQFF.